This T cell receptor (beta chain) came from a study of blood T cell repertoires in COVID-19. Overall study: COVID-19 samples collected from the United States, Italy and Spain covered acute and convalescent phases.

In regard to this clone: The same CDR3 arises from other DNA sequences in this sample as well.

In the original processing: Reference gene primer amplification yielded estimated nucleated cell counts. Repertoires were generated with immunoSEQ multiplex PCR, while TCRdb's copy carries only in-frame clones and drops some. For V, J and clone size, that table is used; D and trimming come from the DNA. The sample shows 250,000 to 300,000 clones, 84% of them seen only once. The CDR3 has 15 residues. J was trimmed by 6 bases and V by 3 bases; bases with no gene match: 1. Germline V gene data show CDR1 as SGDLS and CDR2 as YYNGEE. This receptor was identified in a man aged 55 to 70 with acute or convalescent COVID-19. Sequencing was performed on peripheral blood. The rearrangement uses TRBV9 and TRBJ2-1; 15 bases match TRBD2. Here the CDR3 reads CASSAGLAGGNEQFF. CDR3 bases: TGTGCCAGCAGCGCGGGACTAGCGGGAGGCAATGAGCAGTTCTTC.